Detailed here is one TCR beta chain. Its antigen is still unknown. No base quality values were provided; no much bigger clone lies one nucleotide off. The time point label, as the study defines it: week 11, during vaccination. A 20-mer mutant IDH1 peptide at 300 micrograms in Montanide made up each vaccine dose, which was injected subcutaneously together with topical imiquimod. The donors had newly diagnosed IDH1-mutant astrocytomas of WHO grade 3 or 4 that showed loss of nuclear ATRX. The samples were drawn from NOA16, a multicentre, single-arm, open-label phase I trial in Germany that tested a mutant IDH1 peptide vaccine in humans for the first time. Genomic DNA for TCRB sequencing was extracted from EDTA blood using the DNeasy Blood and Tissue Kit. The protocol used for the library was the immunoSEQ multiplex PCR assay. The hsTCRB Kit was used according to the manufacturer's protocol to amplify rearranged TCR beta chain sequences. Sequencing of TCRB libraries was carried out on an Illumina MiSeq. On the authors' methods: Demultiplexing, trimming and gene mapping were performed with the kit vendor's proprietary platform. TCRdb's version of the immuneACCESS table is confined to in-frame rearrangements and falls short of the full clone set. An unresolved V gene accounts for under half of the shortfall where checked; the remainder is of unknown origin. V, J and clone size were drawn from that table, and D and trimming were deduced from the DNA. Recorded for this sample are fewer than 70,000 clones; 84% of them occurred a single time. The top ten clones comprise approximately 3.8% of the sample.

These data belong to a study of a mutant IDH1 vaccine in newly diagnosed glioma (dated by TCRdb to the early 2020s). For the wider study: Patients were given eight vaccinations, in weeks 1, 3, 5, 7, 11, 15, 19 and 23, which matched visits V03 through V10. Vaccination started 4-6 weeks after radiotherapy alone, or was given together with temozolomide cycles in the groups whose treatment included chemotherapy. Of the roughly 34 treated patients, approximately 60% were male and around 40% were female, and the mean age was 40.4 years. Prior to enrollment, patients had been given standard therapy consisting of radiotherapy alone, temozolomide alone, or radiochemotherapy with temozolomide, with the combination given to most patients. Peripheral blood samples were drawn at six visits, namely V03 (baseline), V05, V07, V10, V12 and V13. For exploratory analyses, longitudinal TCRB deep sequencing was carried out in 25 treated patients wherever samples were available.

The CDR3 contains 13 residues, cysteine and phenylalanine counted. Only the CDR3 region is kept as DNA, spanning 39 bases read in frame from base 1. Cut back by 0 bases and 3 bases, the V and J ends lie 6 bases apart. From a lookup of the germline V gene, CDR1 and CDR2 are SGDLS and YYNGEE. Broad study findings and their caveats: Immune responses induced by the vaccine were seen in over 80% of patients across multiple MHC alleles. Availability determined which PBMC samples were chosen for TCRB deep sequencing. Pseudoprogression appeared unrelated to alterations in the top peripheral T cell clonotypes detected by TCRB sequencing. According to the authors, sample limitations meant that analyses of patient blood samples could not be reproduced.

The sequence was collected from a man aged 30 to 45 with glioma. The chain is made from TRBV9 and TRBJ1-1, with the D gene not confidently named. The sample in question was PBMCs, obtained from a glioma patient whose treatment included an IDH1 peptide vaccine. This receptor carries the CDR3 CASSVGGDTEAFF. The bases are TGTGCCAGCAGCGTAGGGGGTGACACTGAAGCTTTCTTT.